This T cell receptor beta chain is drawn from a study of immune evolution from preneoplasia to lung adenocarcinoma. The sample holds a few counts of this clone. V was pared by 6 bases and J by 2 bases, with 14 bases between. CDR3 length: 14 amino acids. Per the germline V gene, CDR1 is SGDLS and CDR2 is YYNGEE. The method was immunoSEQ multiplex PCR; TCRdb's version includes in-frame clones alone and lacks a portion of them. There are roughly 2,200 clones in the sample; around three quarters occur only once, and approximately 12% lies in the top ten. This sequence was found in a person in their sixties or seventies with lung adenocarcinoma. Sequencing was carried out using FFPE normal lung tissue adjacent to the tumor. The rearrangement joins TRBV9 to TRBJ1-1, with a tentative D call TRBD1 (6 bases). The CDR3 here is CASTPTGQNTEAFF. DNA of the CDR3: TGTGCCAGCACCCCGACAGGACAAAACACTGAAGCTTTCTTT.